This TCR beta chain comes out of a study of T cell responses to AZD1222 COVID-19 vaccine. The study, taken as a whole, reports: Repertoire sampling was restricted to post-peak T cell response timepoints.

Profiling relied on immunoSEQ multiplex PCR, and the TCRdb table lists in-frame clones only, not all of them. The table includes around 110,000 clones, around 88% detected once. This CDR3 region has 14 residues. In germline, CDR1 is MNHEY, CDR2 SVGAGI. V was pared by 7 bases and J by 2 bases, with 12 bases between. A word on this clone: What it binds is unknown.

The chain is built from TRBV6-5 and TRBJ1-5; D remains ambiguous. This sequence originates from an adult in good health. Sample: peripheral blood, taken on day 0 of AZD1222 vaccination. CDR3 in DNA: TGTGCCAGCAAAGAGTACGTTGGCAATCAGCCCCAGCATTTT. The encoded protein is CASKEYVGNQPQHF.